The next 16 T cell receptor beta chains were all read from a single sample in a study of Ad26.COV2.S vaccination and SARS-CoV-2 variants (dated by TCRdb to about 2021). This specimen's treatment or condition label, per the study, means: around 19 received Ad26.COV2.S at low or high dose, single or two shots; 5 received placebo; per-sample allocation not given. Repertoires of vaccine and placebo recipients were sequenced from samples taken on day 63 after the first injection. Receptor libraries were prepared by the immunoSEQ multiplex PCR assay. TCRdb holds this immuneACCESS table with in-frame rearrangements only. Some clones are missing; in checked studies, unresolved V genes explain under half, and the rest has no known cause. The sample profile shows about half a million clones; about 88% of them were found once. The ten largest clones represent under 2% of the sample. The source was peripheral blood, collected in a trial of Ad26.COV2.S vaccine versus placebo. These receptors came from a person between 18 and 65 years old who received the Ad26.COV2.S COVID-19 vaccine or a placebo.

This chain connects TRBV30 to TRBJ2-1; TRBD2 aligns across 8 bases. The CDR3 loop spans 15 amino acids. The germline CDR1 and CDR2 sequences are GTSNPN and SVGIG (reference sequence). Losses at the gene ends were 8 bases for V and 0 bases for J; bases not matched to a gene: 9. CDR3 DNA sequence: TGTGCCCTACGGGGGGGGCCAAGCTCCTACAATGAGCAGTTCTTC. Encoded protein: CALRGGPSSYNEQFF. Complete variable domain (other parts from reference TRBV30 and TRBJ2-1): SQTIHQWPATLVQPVGSPLSLECTVEGTSNPNLYWYRQAAGRGLQLLFYSVGIGQISSEVPQNLSASRPQDRQFILSSKKLLLSDSGFYLCALRGGPSSYNEQFFGPGTRLTVL.

The DNA for the CDR3 is TGCAGCGTTGAAGAAACTCTAGGGGCCGAGCAGTACTTC. Translating gives CSVEETLGAEQYF. This chain links TRBV29-1 with TRBJ2-7; D is perhaps TRBD1 (5 bases). V dropped 0 bases and J dropped 6 bases, with 12 bases sitting between them. CDR1 is SQVTM, CDR2 ANQGSEA, per germline. The CDR3 extends over 13 amino acids.

The rearrangement uses TRBV3-1 (or the pseudogene TRBV3-2) and TRBJ1-2, with a possible D match to TRBD1 (6 bases). V lost 2 bases to trimming and J lost 8 bases, with 12 bases between them. Germline assignment: CDR1 LGHDT and CDR2 YNNKEL (reference sequence). There are 13 residues in the CDR3. The CDR3 region has the DNA TGTGCCAGCAGCCAACCGGGGGCTCGAGGCTACACCTTC. Its translation is CASSQPGARGYTF.

J is TRBJ1-2 and V is TRBV19, with 7 bases aligning to TRBD1. Germline V gives CDR1 LNHDA, CDR2 SQIVND (reference sequence). This CDR3 has 15 residues. Unmatched junction bases numbered 9, after V lost 6 bases and J lost 2 bases. The CDR3 DNA is TGTGCCAGTAGCACTGCCAGGACAGGCAACTATGGCTACACCTTC. Its translation: CASSTARTGNYGYTF.

The chain combines TRBV19 with TRBJ2-3; 14 bases map to TRBD2. V dropped 7 bases and J dropped 3; count of bases not matched to a gene: 6. CDR3 size: 16 residues. The germline V gene encodes CDR1 LNHDA and CDR2 SQIVND (reference sequence). DNA for the CDR3: TGTGCCAGTAAGCCCGGACTAGCGGGGGGAACAGATACGCAGTATTTT. It encodes CASKPGLAGGTDTQYF.

The chain combines TRBV4-3 with TRBJ1-3; D not certain. From germline, CDR1 is LGHNA and CDR2 YSLEER. The CDR3 extends over 14 amino acids. V was shortened by 0 bases and J by 0 bases, with 3 bases between the two germline ends. CDR3 nucleotide sequence: TGCGCCAGCAGCCAAGACAACTCTGGAAACACCATATATTTT. Translated, it gives CASSQDNSGNTIYF.

J is TRBJ2-1 and V is TRBV27; 8 bases match TRBD1. The junction had 14 bases not matched to a gene; V was cut back by 5 bases and J by 2 bases. From germline, CDR1 is MNHEY and CDR2 SMNVEV (reference sequence). The CDR3 totals 18 residues. The CDR3 loop reads CASSRQAADRGPYNEQFF. DNA for the CDR3: TGTGCCAGCAGTAGGCAAGCAGCTGACAGGGGTCCCTACAATGAGCAGTTCTTC.

J is TRBJ2-1 and V is TRBV5-1; D possibly corresponds to TRBD1 (6 bases). Trimming shortened V by 4 bases and J by 0 bases, and 14 bases separated the two germline ends. Germline V CDR1 and CDR2: SGHRS, YFSETQ. The CDR3 consists of 16 residues. DNA of the CDR3: TGCGCCAGCAGCGTCCGGACAGCCCACTCCTACAATGAGCAGTTCTTC. Residues: CASSVRTAHSYNEQFF.

The genes are TRBV5-1 and TRBJ2-1, with no clear D. The CDR3 spans 12 residues. V was trimmed by 5 bases and J by 9 bases, leaving 12 bases between them. Germline values: CDR1 SGHRS, CDR2 YFSETQ. The CDR3 reads CASRVQSGEQFF. The CDR3 nucleotides read TGCGCCAGCAGGGTACAGTCTGGTGAGCAGTTCTTC.

This chain joins TRBV5-1 and TRBJ2-3; a weak D match, TRBD2 (6 bases). This CDR3 contains 17 residues. The V end was cut by 1 base, the J end by 3 bases, with 18 bases between. From germline, CDR1 is SGHRS and CDR2 YFSETQ. DNA of the CDR3: TGCGCCAGCAGCTTGACGAAACTAGCCACCCGAACAGATACGCAGTATTTT. It specifies CASSLTKLATRTDTQYF.

The chain is built from TRBV3-1 (or the pseudogene TRBV3-2) and TRBJ1-3, with 7 positions matching TRBD1. Trimming cost V 4 bases and J 0 bases; bases outside gene matches: 3. CDR3 size: 15 residues. CDR1 LGHDT and CDR2 YNNKEL come from the germline V gene (reference sequence). The CDR3: CASSPGQSSGNTIYF. CDR3 nucleotide sequence: TGTGCCAGCAGCCCGGGACAGAGCTCTGGAAACACCATATATTTT.

The chain is built from TRBV18 and TRBJ1-1, with D possibly matching TRBD1 (5 bases). CDR3 length equals 17 residues. Trimming shortened V by 0 bases and J by 1 base, and 15 bases separated the two germline ends. Germline lookup yields CDR1 KGHSH and CDR2 LQKENI. The DNA of the CDR3 is TGTGCCAGCTCACCACCGGGGCAGGGCCGGGGGAACACTGAAGCTTTCTTT. Translated: CASSPPGQGRGNTEAFF.

This clone was recorded a few times. The V gene is TRBV10-1, the J gene TRBJ2-2; TRBD2 might be the D (5 bases). The germline CDR1 and CDR2 sequences are WNHNN and SYGVQD (reference sequence). The CDR3 is 15 residues long. Deletions cut 0 bases from V and 6 bases from J, with 11 bases between. The CDR3 protein is CASSESRTGAGELFF. DNA of the CDR3: TGCGCCAGCAGTGAGTCGAGGACCGGGGCCGGGGAGCTGTTTTTT.

The genes are TRBV4-2 and TRBJ2-2, with D possibly matching TRBD2 (6 bases). The CDR3 spans 18 residues. The V gene's germline CDR1 is LGHNA and CDR2 YNFKEQ. Trimming took off 3 bases at V and 5 bases at J, with 22 bases between the two ends. CDR3 sequence reads: CASSHPTPGGAGTGELFF. CDR3 nucleotide sequence: TGTGCCAGCAGCCACCCTACACCCGGAGGGGCGGGGACCGGGGAGCTGTTTTTT.

The chain uses TRBV4-2 and TRBJ2-1; 8 nucleotides agree with TRBD2. From germline, CDR1 is LGHNA and CDR2 YNFKEQ. The V and J ends lost 3 bases and 0 bases, in that order; junction bases with no gene match: 10. There are 18 residues in the CDR3. The CDR3 DNA follows: TGTGCCAGCAGCCATCGTAGCGGGGAAGGAAGCTCCTACAATGAGCAGTTCTTC. Amino acid sequence: CASSHRSGEGSSYNEQFF.

The V gene is TRBV12-5, the J gene TRBJ1-2, with a possible D match to TRBD1 (5 bases). The CDR3 is 13 amino acids. Trimming stripped 7 bases from V and 3 bases from J, with 12 bases between. Germline loops: CDR1 LGHNT, CDR2 FRNRAP. DNA for the CDR3: TGTGCTAGTGCAAAACAGACAGACTATGGCTACACCTTC. This encodes CASAKQTDYGYTF.